These 11 T cell receptor beta chains were all obtained from the same sample, sequenced in a study of cytomegalovirus exposure and HLA in healthy donors. Primers: 60 Vbeta forward and 13 Jbeta reverse. Produced via immunoSEQ multiplex PCR; TCRdb's table is partial and in-frame only. The repertoire includes over 95,000 clones, around three quarters of them detected once, and under 3.5% sits in the top ten. What was sequenced was PBMCs. Every receptor here comes from a female donor in good health and CMV-seronegative.

V is TRBV7-8 and J is TRBJ1-5; 8 bases fit TRBD1. This CDR3 region has 13 residues. CDR1 is SGHVS and CDR2 is FQNEAQ in the germline V gene. Trimming at V came to 8 bases and at J to 2 bases, leaving 2 bases not matched to a gene. The DNA for the CDR3 is TGTGCCAGCGGGACAGGCGGCAATCAGCCCCAGCATTTT. Its translation: CASGTGGNQPQHF.

The rearrangement links TRBV11-2 to TRBJ2-1, with a possible D match to TRBD2 (5 bases). Trimming removed 0 bases at V and 8 bases at J, with 11 bases between. CDR3 size: 14 residues. Germline V gene lookup returns CDR1 SGHAT and CDR2 FQNNGV. Here the CDR3 reads CASSLERTGYEQFF. CDR3 sequence (DNA): TGTGCCAGCAGCTTAGAAAGGACTGGTTATGAGCAGTTCTTC.

This clone came up once. The chain joins TRBV7-2 to TRBJ1-1, with D maybe TRBD1 (6 bases). V dropped 1 base and J dropped 3 bases, with 6 bases sitting between them. In germline, CDR1 is SGHTA, CDR2 FQGNSA. The CDR3 totals 13 residues. CDR3 region: CASSLEGDTEAFF. The DNA for the CDR3 is TGTGCCAGCAGCTTAGAGGGGGACACTGAAGCTTTCTTT.

This chain links TRBV28 with TRBJ1-2; D is unclear. The CDR3 has 13 amino acids. The V and J ends lost 3 bases and 2 bases respectively, with 7 bases between them. The germline CDR1 and CDR2 sequences are MDHEN and SYDVKM. CDR3 region: CASSFRGNYGYTF. The CDR3 coding sequence is TGTGCCAGCAGTTTCCGGGGAAACTATGGCTACACCTTC.

The chain recombines TRBV5-4 with TRBJ2-7; 7 nucleotides line up with TRBD2. The CDR3 covers 13 residues. V shed 1 base, J shed 7 bases, and the junction held 5 bases outside the gene matches. Germline V lookup: CDR1 SGHNT, CDR2 YYREEE (reference sequence). The CDR3 sequence: CASSLRAGREQYF. CDR3 coding DNA: TGTGCCAGCAGCTTGCGAGCGGGGCGGGAGCAGTACTTC.

The chain employs TRBV7-8 and TRBJ2-7, with 13 bases identical to TRBD2. Germline trimming cut 5 bases from V and 4 bases from J; bases unmatched to any gene: 5. The CDR3 covers 15 residues. CDR1 SGHVS and CDR2 FQNEAQ come from the germline V gene. This CDR3 is CASSPRTSGGYEQYF. CDR3 nucleotide sequence: TGTGCCAGCAGCCCAAGGACTAGCGGGGGATACGAGCAGTACTTC.

The rearrangement links TRBV7-2 to TRBJ2-2, with 10 bases fitting TRBD2. The CDR3 contains 17 residues. After removal of 4 bases from V and 5 bases from J, the junction contained 10 bases not matched to a gene. Per the germline V gene, CDR1 is SGHTA and CDR2 is FQGNSA. The CDR3 loop is CASSSKRGGTVTGELFF. The CDR3 DNA follows: TGTGCCAGCAGCTCAAAGCGGGGGGGCACGGTGACCGGGGAGCTGTTTTTT.

The genes are TRBV4-3 and TRBJ1-2; no clear D gene. The CDR3 is made up of 15 amino acids. V was clipped by 0 bases and J by 3 bases, with 11 bases between them. Germline values: CDR1 LGHNA, CDR2 YSLEER. The CDR3 protein is CASSQDTEGHYGYTF. The CDR3 region has the DNA TGCGCCAGCAGCCAAGATACGGAGGGTCACTATGGCTACACCTTC.

The J gene is TRBJ1-1, the V gene TRBV5-1, with no clear D. Trimming shortened V by 7 bases and J by 0 bases, and 13 bases separated the two germline ends. The CDR3 covers 14 residues. Germline V lookup: CDR1 SGHRS, CDR2 YFSETQ. CDR3 coding DNA: TGCGCCAGCTCACAGACCACACTGAACACTGAAGCTTTCTTT. Translation gives CASSQTTLNTEAFF.

J is TRBJ1-2 and V is TRBV7-2, with TRBD1 matching over 7 bases. CDR3 length: 15 amino acids. Per germline, CDR1 SGHTA and CDR2 FQGNSA. V shed 4 bases and J 3 bases; nucleotides not matched to a gene: 8. Here the CDR3 reads CASSSRAGGDYGYTF. CDR3 DNA sequence: TGTGCCAGCAGCTCTCGTGCAGGGGGAGACTATGGCTACACCTTC.

This clone was recorded a few times. The rearrangement joins TRBV7-2 to TRBJ2-1, with TRBD2 matching over 8 bases. Germline V gene sequence: CDR1 SGHTA, CDR2 FQGNSA. The length of the CDR3 is 16 residues. V lost 2 bases to trimming and J lost 8 bases; unmatched junction nucleotides: 11. CDR3 loop: CASSLLPGGDSDEQFF. The DNA of the CDR3 is TGTGCCAGCAGCTTACTTCCGGGGGGGGACTCGGATGAGCAGTTCTTC.